This entry features one T cell receptor (beta chain) sequence. Its antigen specificity is not known. No much larger clone is present one base from it, and per-base qualities are unavailable. For sequencing of the TCRbeta CDR3 region, genomic DNA was extracted from the sorted cells. The immunoSEQ Assay was used for sequencing of TCRbeta CDR3 regions. The source is immuneACCESS, and TCRdb retained only in-frame sequences with V and J called. Part of the clones is not carried over; for the studies checked, unresolved V genes explain less than half of this, and the remainder is unexplained. The sample data list 49,000 or so clones, and more than 70% of these were observed just once. In total, the top ten clones hold approximately 12% of the sample. This sample stems from a study of OX40 agonist ivuxolimab in advanced cancers. Looking at the study overall: Ivuxolimab, which targeted the costimulatory receptor OX40 (CD134), was an agonistic, fully human IgG2 monoclonal antibody. Intravenous ivuxolimab was administered to patients every 2 weeks at six dose levels: 0.01, 0.1, 0.3, 1.5, 3 and 10 mg/kg. The purpose of peripheral TCRbeta sequencing was to test whether ivuxolimab changed TCR sequence diversity and led to clonal T-cell expansion. Patients were allowed to have had prior anti-PD-1, anti-PD-L1 or anti-CTLA-4 therapy, and approximately 40% of the dose-escalation patients had previously received checkpoint inhibitors. The monotherapy dose-escalation portion (N ≈ 57 patients) of the phase I ivuxolimab trial is reported in the paper. Of the approximately 54 dose-escalation patients, hepatocellular carcinoma was present in about 20, melanoma in around 15, renal cell carcinoma in 9 and head and neck cancer in 9. Partial responses occurred in three dose-escalation patients: two with cutaneous melanoma and one with hepatocellular carcinoma. The dose-escalation cohort was roughly 80% male with a mean age of about 60 years, ranging from roughly 20 to 85. Summary of the overall study and its limitations: After ivuxolimab, expanded clones were on average more numerous among CD8+ T cells than among CD4+ T cells. The antigen specificity of the peripheral T cells that underwent clonal expansion was not determined. Low levels of normalized T-cell clonal expansion were also seen in some patients who did not respond. In the 0.1-3.0 mg/kg groups, partial responders had among the lowest normalized peripheral clonal expansion, particularly in CD8+ T cells. At doses of 0.1 to 3.0 mg/kg, clonal expansion of both CD4+ and CD8+ blood T cells was observed from baseline to week 6.

Patients with a history of autoimmune disease or receiving systemic immunosuppression were excluded from the trial. Peripheral blood for TCR sequencing was collected from all dose cohorts at baseline, on cycle 4 day 1, and on cycle 7 day 1. The samples were drawn from a first-in-human, open-label, multicenter phase I dose-escalation trial of ivuxolimab. The trial enrolled adults with locally advanced or metastatic head and neck squamous cell, hepatocellular, melanoma or renal cell carcinoma. Before TCR sequencing, CD4+ and CD8+ T cells were separately sorted from peripheral blood. Sequenced here: CD4+ or CD8+ T cells sorted from blood, sampled in a trial of the OX40 agonist ivuxolimab. This TCR was sampled from an adult with an advanced solid tumor such as melanoma, head and neck, liver or kidney cancer.

The CDR3 sequence is CASSLVGTGNSPLHF. The sequenced DNA is TGTGCCAGCAGCTTAGTTGGGACAGGGAATTCACCCCTCCACTTT. In this chain, TRBV13 is recombined with TRBJ1-6, with TRBD1 matching 9 junction bases. The CDR3 goes from the cysteine to the phenylalanine over 15 residues. Just CDR3 DNA is preserved here, 45 bases in frame from base 1. Germline trimming amounts to 1 base on V and 7 bases on J, with 2 as the count of junction bases outside the gene matches. From a lookup of the germline V gene (reference sequence), CDR1 and CDR2 are PRHDT and FYEKMQ.